This is a list of T cell receptor beta chains from one sample in a study of T cell repertoires in ileal Crohn's disease. Clones were sequenced by immunoSEQ multiplex PCR, and TCRdb holds only the in-frame ones, with some missing. This sample has about 16,000 clones, with about 86% found just once. The specimen sequenced was ileal tissue. The receptors stem from an adult with Crohn's disease. Each CDR3 is given with its conserved first and last residue. The order of the fields is V gene, J gene, clone size, CDR3 length, D gene, CDR3 protein, CDR3 DNA. The D gene is left open where the match is weak. Clone size is shown for a subset of rows, as once, few, many or a class of expanded clone.

V gene: TRBV30
J gene: TRBJ2-1
clone size: NA
CDR3 length: 12
D gene: NA
CDR3 protein: CALELEYNEQFF
CDR3 DNA: TGTGCCCTAGAACTAGAATACAATGAGCAGTTCTTC

V gene: TRBV10-1
J gene: TRBJ1-2
clone size: NA
CDR3 length: 13
D gene: NA
CDR3 protein: CASSSQANYGYTF
CDR3 DNA: TGCGCCAGCAGTTCACAGGCAAACTATGGCTACACCTTC

V gene: TRBV5-4
J gene: TRBJ1-1
clone size: NA
CDR3 length: 15
D gene: TRBD1
CDR3 protein: CASSTRTGALGEAFF
CDR3 DNA: TGTGCCAGCAGCACTCGGACAGGGGCGCTTGGTGAAGCTTTCTTT

V gene: TRBV4-2
J gene: TRBJ2-7
clone size: NA
CDR3 length: 18
D gene: TRBD2
CDR3 protein: CASSQETGTSGGRYEQYF
CDR3 DNA: TGTGCCAGCAGCCAAGAGACCGGGACTAGCGGGGGCCGCTACGAGCAGTACTTC

V gene: TRBV7-2
J gene: TRBJ2-2
clone size: NA
CDR3 length: 16
D gene: NA
CDR3 protein: CASSLGRGLRTGELFF
CDR3 DNA: TGTGCCAGCAGCTTAGGCAGGGGCCTTAGGACCGGGGAGCTGTTTTTT

V gene: TRBV7-9
J gene: TRBJ1-3
clone size: NA
CDR3 length: 16
D gene: TRBD1
CDR3 protein: CASSLGQTSSGNTIYF
CDR3 DNA: TGTGCCAGCAGCCTGGGACAGACAAGCTCTGGAAACACCATATATTTT

V gene: TRBV6-1
J gene: TRBJ2-3
clone size: NA
CDR3 length: 11
D gene: NA
CDR3 protein: CASTNTDTQYF
CDR3 DNA: TGTGCCAGCACAAACACAGATACGCAGTATTTT

V gene: TRBV5-1
J gene: TRBJ2-7
clone size: NA
CDR3 length: 13
D gene: NA
CDR3 protein: CASSLALSYEQYF
CDR3 DNA: TGCGCCAGCAGCTTGGCACTCTCCTACGAGCAGTACTTC

V gene: TRBV4-2
J gene: TRBJ1-1
clone size: NA
CDR3 length: 16
D gene: TRBD1
CDR3 protein: CASSQARGLGKTEAFF
CDR3 DNA: TGTGCCAGCAGCCAAGCGAGGGGGCTTGGGAAGACTGAAGCTTTCTTT

V gene: TRBV7-9
J gene: TRBJ1-1
clone size: NA
CDR3 length: 15
D gene: NA
CDR3 protein: CASSLGRDGNTEAFF
CDR3 DNA: TGTGCCAGCAGCTTAGGGAGGGACGGGAACACTGAAGCTTTCTTT

V gene: TRBV7-6
J gene: TRBJ1-1
clone size: NA
CDR3 length: 14
D gene: NA
CDR3 protein: CASSAGNLNTEAFF
CDR3 DNA: TGTGCCAGCAGCGCAGGAAATTTGAACACTGAAGCTTTCTTT

V gene: TRBV2
J gene: TRBJ2-2
clone size: NA
CDR3 length: 15
D gene: TRBD1
CDR3 protein: CASTPTGSNTGELFF
CDR3 DNA: TGTGCCAGCACTCCGACAGGGTCGAACACCGGGGAGCTGTTTTTT

V gene: TRBV2
J gene: TRBJ1-5
clone size: NA
CDR3 length: 17
D gene: TRBD1
CDR3 protein: CASSEGQGGISNQPQHF
CDR3 DNA: TGTGCCAGCAGTGAGGGACAGGGGGGTATTAGCAATCAGCCCCAGCATTTT

V gene: TRBV10-3
J gene: TRBJ1-2
clone size: NA
CDR3 length: 16
D gene: TRBD1
CDR3 protein: CAISEPRTGDRYGYTF
CDR3 DNA: TGTGCCATCAGTGAACCCCGGACAGGGGATCGCTATGGCTACACCTTC

V gene: TRBV5-1
J gene: TRBJ2-7
clone size: NA
CDR3 length: 14
D gene: TRBD1
CDR3 protein: CASSNRDRTYEQYF
CDR3 DNA: TGCGCCAGCAGCAACCGGGACAGGACCTACGAGCAGTACTTC

V gene: TRBV5-1
J gene: TRBJ2-7
clone size: NA
CDR3 length: 18
D gene: TRBD2
CDR3 protein: CASSSAPGLAGSRAEQYF
CDR3 DNA: TGCGCCAGCAGCTCAGCCCCGGGACTAGCGGGAAGTCGGGCCGAGCAGTACTTC

V gene: TRBV30
J gene: TRBJ1-2
clone size: NA
CDR3 length: 14
D gene: NA
CDR3 protein: CAWSVTGGRSGYTF
CDR3 DNA: TGTGCCTGGAGTGTAACGGGTGGCCGAAGTGGCTACACCTTC

V gene: TRBV18
J gene: TRBJ2-1
clone size: NA
CDR3 length: 13
D gene: NA
CDR3 protein: CASSPKRNHEQFF
CDR3 DNA: TGTGCCAGCTCACCAAAGCGAAACCATGAGCAGTTCTTC

V gene: TRBV6-1
J gene: TRBJ1-1
clone size: NA
CDR3 length: 15
D gene: TRBD1
CDR3 protein: CATRSKGAVNTEAFF
CDR3 DNA: TGTGCCACGAGAAGCAAGGGGGCAGTAAACACTGAAGCTTTCTTT

V gene: TRBV5-1
J gene: TRBJ2-7
clone size: NA
CDR3 length: 15
D gene: TRBD2
CDR3 protein: CASSLGVAGYYEQYF
CDR3 DNA: TGCGCCAGCAGCTTGGGTGTAGCGGGCTACTACGAGCAGTACTTC

V gene: TRBV5-1
J gene: TRBJ2-1
clone size: few
CDR3 length: 18
D gene: NA
CDR3 protein: CASSPPQGPGSSYNEQFF
CDR3 DNA: TGCGCCAGCAGCCCCCCCCAGGGGCCTGGAAGCTCCTACAATGAGCAGTTCTTC

V gene: TRBV6-1
J gene: TRBJ2-7
clone size: NA
CDR3 length: 15
D gene: NA
CDR3 protein: CASSEARAAPYEQYF
CDR3 DNA: TGTGCCAGCAGTGAAGCGCGAGCGGCCCCCTACGAGCAGTACTTC

V gene: TRBV6-5
J gene: TRBJ1-2
clone size: NA
CDR3 length: 14
D gene: NA
CDR3 protein: CASRETQGPSRYTF
CDR3 DNA: TGTGCCAGCAGAGAAACCCAGGGGCCCTCCCGCTACACCTTC

V gene: TRBV5-1
J gene: TRBJ1-2
clone size: NA
CDR3 length: 14
D gene: TRBD1
CDR3 protein: CASSPGTDYYGYTF
CDR3 DNA: TGCGCCAGCAGCCCGGGGACAGACTACTATGGCTACACCTTC

V gene: TRBV6-1
J gene: TRBJ2-3
clone size: NA
CDR3 length: 14
D gene: NA
CDR3 protein: CASILGASTDTQYF
CDR3 DNA: TGTGCCAGCATCCTGGGGGCGAGCACAGATACGCAGTATTTT

V gene: TRBV6-5
J gene: TRBJ1-2
clone size: NA
CDR3 length: 15
D gene: TRBD1
CDR3 protein: CASSPRTGSNYGYTF
CDR3 DNA: TGTGCCAGCAGCCCTAGGACAGGGTCGAACTATGGCTACACCTTC

V gene: TRBV5-4
J gene: TRBJ1-2
clone size: NA
CDR3 length: 13
D gene: NA
CDR3 protein: CASSFPSVYGYTF
CDR3 DNA: TGTGCCAGCAGCTTTCCCAGCGTCTATGGCTACACCTTC

V gene: TRBV11-3
J gene: TRBJ2-5
clone size: NA
CDR3 length: 13
D gene: NA
CDR3 protein: CASSFTEQETQYF
CDR3 DNA: TGTGCCAGCAGCTTTACAGAGCAAGAGACCCAGTACTTC

V gene: TRBV30
J gene: TRBJ1-5
clone size: few
CDR3 length: 13
D gene: NA
CDR3 protein: CAVSVGGNGPQHF
CDR3 DNA: TGTGCCGTTTCCGTGGGAGGTAATGGGCCCCAGCATTTT

V gene: TRBV2
J gene: TRBJ2-1
clone size: NA
CDR3 length: 15
D gene: NA
CDR3 protein: CASTVIFSSYNEQFF
CDR3 DNA: TGTGCCAGCACCGTTATCTTCAGCTCCTACAATGAGCAGTTCTTC

V gene: TRBV19
J gene: TRBJ2-2
clone size: NA
CDR3 length: 15
D gene: NA
CDR3 protein: CASSIGTTNTGELFF
CDR3 DNA: TGTGCCAGTAGTATCGGCACTACGAACACCGGGGAGCTGTTTTTT

V gene: TRBV28
J gene: TRBJ2-1
clone size: NA
CDR3 length: 14
D gene: TRBD1
CDR3 protein: CASRGAGGRGEQFF
CDR3 DNA: TGTGCCAGCAGAGGGGCAGGGGGCCGTGGTGAGCAGTTCTTC

V gene: TRBV6-1
J gene: TRBJ1-2
clone size: NA
CDR3 length: 14
D gene: TRBD1
CDR3 protein: CASSVDRAGYGYTF
CDR3 DNA: TGTGCCAGCAGTGTCGACAGGGCTGGGTATGGCTACACCTTC

V gene: TRBV7-9
J gene: TRBJ2-3
clone size: once
CDR3 length: 16
D gene: TRBD2
CDR3 protein: CASSPGLAGMRDTQYF
CDR3 DNA: TGTGCCAGCAGCCCGGGACTAGCGGGTATGAGAGATACGCAGTATTTT

V gene: TRBV5-1
J gene: TRBJ2-7
clone size: once
CDR3 length: 14
D gene: NA
CDR3 protein: CASHRDSSSYEQYF
CDR3 DNA: TGCGCCAGCCACCGGGACTCCAGCTCCTACGAGCAGTACTTC

V gene: TRBV28
J gene: TRBJ2-3
clone size: few
CDR3 length: 16
D gene: NA
CDR3 protein: CASSSSVGSNTDTQYF
CDR3 DNA: TGTGCCAGCAGCTCTAGCGTGGGGTCCAACACAGATACGCAGTATTTT

V gene: TRBV28
J gene: TRBJ1-4
clone size: few
CDR3 length: 15
D gene: NA
CDR3 protein: CATGAGDATNEKLFF
CDR3 DNA: TGTGCCACCGGCGCGGGGGATGCAACTAATGAAAAACTGTTTTTT

V gene: TRBV2
J gene: TRBJ1-2
clone size: NA
CDR3 length: 13
D gene: NA
CDR3 protein: CASSDRQGGGYTF
CDR3 DNA: TGTGCCAGCAGTGACCGGCAGGGCGGTGGCTACACCTTC

V gene: TRBV9
J gene: TRBJ1-2
clone size: NA
CDR3 length: 14
D gene: NA
CDR3 protein: CASSGGGSSYGYTF
CDR3 DNA: TGTGCCAGCAGCGGTGGGGGGAGCAGCTATGGCTACACCTTC

V gene: TRBV18
J gene: TRBJ1-4
clone size: NA
CDR3 length: 15
D gene: NA
CDR3 protein: CASSRHREPNEKLFF
CDR3 DNA: TGTGCCAGCTCACGTCACAGGGAACCTAATGAAAAACTGTTTTTT

V gene: TRBV28
J gene: TRBJ2-7
clone size: NA
CDR3 length: 16
D gene: TRBD2
CDR3 protein: CASSPVPGLAIHEQYF
CDR3 DNA: TGTGCCAGCAGTCCAGTCCCCGGACTAGCCATCCACGAGCAGTACTTC

V gene: TRBV27
J gene: TRBJ2-1
clone size: NA
CDR3 length: 17
D gene: TRBD2
CDR3 protein: CASSPGGGGSSYNEQFF
CDR3 DNA: TGTGCCAGCAGCCCGGGAGGGGGAGGTAGCTCCTACAATGAGCAGTTCTTC

V gene: TRBV7-6
J gene: TRBJ2-2
clone size: NA
CDR3 length: 16
D gene: TRBD2
CDR3 protein: CASSLAIAGVHGELFF
CDR3 DNA: TGTGCCAGCAGCTTGGCGATAGCGGGAGTCCACGGGGAGCTGTTTTTT

V gene: TRBV27
J gene: TRBJ1-1
clone size: NA
CDR3 length: 15
D gene: NA
CDR3 protein: CASSSYRTANTEAFF
CDR3 DNA: TGTGCCAGCAGCTCTTATAGGACAGCGAACACTGAAGCTTTCTTT

V gene: TRBV7-2
J gene: TRBJ1-1
clone size: NA
CDR3 length: 13
D gene: NA
CDR3 protein: CASSLESALGGFF
CDR3 DNA: TGTGCCAGCAGCTTAGAATCGGCCCTAGGCGGTTTCTTT

V gene: TRBV11-2
J gene: TRBJ2-7
clone size: once
CDR3 length: 15
D gene: NA
CDR3 protein: CASSADSYYLYEQYF
CDR3 DNA: TGTGCCAGCAGCGCGGACTCCTACTACCTCTACGAGCAGTACTTC

V gene: TRBV19
J gene: TRBJ2-2
clone size: NA
CDR3 length: 17
D gene: TRBD1
CDR3 protein: CASSIDWGTGNTGELFF
CDR3 DNA: TGTGCCAGTAGTATAGATTGGGGGACAGGGAACACCGGGGAGCTGTTTTTT

V gene: TRBV19
J gene: TRBJ2-5
clone size: NA
CDR3 length: 15
D gene: NA
CDR3 protein: CASSSVRDIQETQYF
CDR3 DNA: TGTGCCAGTAGTTCCGTTCGGGACATCCAAGAGACCCAGTACTTC

V gene: TRBV7-2
J gene: TRBJ2-5
clone size: NA
CDR3 length: 13
D gene: NA
CDR3 protein: CASSKGGWETQYF
CDR3 DNA: TGTGCCAGCAGCAAAGGAGGTTGGGAGACCCAGTACTTC

V gene: TRBV29-1
J gene: TRBJ2-7
clone size: NA
CDR3 length: 14
D gene: TRBD1
CDR3 protein: CSVEYWQAGGEQYF
CDR3 DNA: TGCAGCGTTGAATATTGGCAGGCAGGGGGCGAGCAGTACTTC

V gene: TRBV9
J gene: TRBJ2-1
clone size: NA
CDR3 length: 16
D gene: TRBD2
CDR3 protein: CASSKPGTSGREEQFF
CDR3 DNA: TGTGCCAGCAGCAAACCCGGGACTAGCGGGAGGGAGGAGCAGTTCTTC

V gene: TRBV29-1
J gene: TRBJ2-7
clone size: once
CDR3 length: 13
D gene: TRBD1
CDR3 protein: CSVWYRGTYEQYF
CDR3 DNA: TGCAGCGTATGGTACAGGGGGACCTACGAGCAGTACTTC

V gene: TRBV6-5
J gene: TRBJ1-1
clone size: NA
CDR3 length: 14
D gene: NA
CDR3 protein: CASREVGASTEAFF
CDR3 DNA: TGTGCCAGCAGGGAAGTGGGGGCTAGCACTGAAGCTTTCTTT

V gene: TRBV4-1
J gene: TRBJ2-2
clone size: NA
CDR3 length: 14
D gene: NA
CDR3 protein: CASKKRGDTGELFF
CDR3 DNA: TGCGCCAGCAAGAAACGGGGAGACACCGGGGAGCTGTTTTTT

V gene: TRBV6-5
J gene: TRBJ2-7
clone size: NA
CDR3 length: 14
D gene: NA
CDR3 protein: CASSYSSRGYEQYF
CDR3 DNA: TGTGCCAGCAGTTACTCGAGCAGGGGCTACGAGCAGTACTTC

V gene: TRBV7-9
J gene: TRBJ1-5
clone size: NA
CDR3 length: 14
D gene: NA
CDR3 protein: CASSFVGASQPQHF
CDR3 DNA: TGTGCCAGCAGCTTCGTGGGGGCTAGTCAGCCCCAGCATTTT

V gene: TRBV6-5
J gene: TRBJ2-2
clone size: NA
CDR3 length: 13
D gene: NA
CDR3 protein: CASSPTNTGELFF
CDR3 DNA: TGTGCCAGCAGTCCTACGAACACCGGGGAGCTGTTTTTT

V gene: TRBV11-2
J gene: TRBJ2-4
clone size: NA
CDR3 length: 15
D gene: NA
CDR3 protein: CASSLEIQGLGIQYF
CDR3 DNA: TGTGCCAGCAGCTTAGAGATACAGGGCTTAGGAATTCAGTACTTC

V gene: TRBV5-1
J gene: TRBJ1-1
clone size: large
CDR3 length: 13
D gene: NA
CDR3 protein: CASSFRANTEAFF
CDR3 DNA: TGCGCCAGCAGCTTTCGAGCGAACACTGAAGCTTTCTTT